The T cell receptor beta chain under discussion was sequenced for a study of cytomegalovirus exposure and HLA in healthy donors. The count of this clone is one. The CDR3 has 15 amino acids. V was pared by 5 bases and J by 14 bases, with 11 bases of the junction left unmatched. In germline, CDR1 is MNHEY, CDR2 SVGAGI. It was with 60 Vbeta and 13 Jbeta primers that the PCR ran. TCRdb keeps only in-frame clones here, not all; method: immunoSEQ multiplex PCR. The data contain under 200,000 clones, roughly 71% of them singletons. Sequenced input: PBMCs. This rearrangement joins TRBV6-5 to TRBJ2-1; 14 bases map to TRBD2. This clonotype was obtained from a woman aged 50 to 60 in good health and CMV-seropositive. The CDR3 loop is CASSRTSGGLHRKFF. CDR3 sequence (DNA): TGTGCCAGCAGTCGGACTAGCGGGGGGCTCCATCGGAAGTTCTTC.